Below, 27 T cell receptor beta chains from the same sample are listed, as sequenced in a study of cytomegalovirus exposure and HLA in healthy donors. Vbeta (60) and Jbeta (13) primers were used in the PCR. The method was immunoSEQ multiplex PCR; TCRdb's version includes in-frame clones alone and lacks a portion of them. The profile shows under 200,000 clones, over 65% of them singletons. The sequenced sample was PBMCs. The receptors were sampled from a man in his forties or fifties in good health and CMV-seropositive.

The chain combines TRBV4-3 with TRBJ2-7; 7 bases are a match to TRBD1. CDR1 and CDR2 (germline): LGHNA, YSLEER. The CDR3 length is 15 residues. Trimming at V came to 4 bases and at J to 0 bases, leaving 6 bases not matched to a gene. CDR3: CASSLGQVSSYEQYF. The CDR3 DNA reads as TGCGCCAGCAGCCTTGGACAGGTGAGCTCCTACGAGCAGTACTTC.

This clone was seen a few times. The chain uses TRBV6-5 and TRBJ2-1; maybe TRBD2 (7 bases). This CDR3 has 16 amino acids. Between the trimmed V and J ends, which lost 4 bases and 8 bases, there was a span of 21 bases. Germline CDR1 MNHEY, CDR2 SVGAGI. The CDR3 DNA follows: TGTGCCAGCAGTTCGCGGCTACGCGGGGGCCGGGATGAGCAGTTCTTC. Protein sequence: CASSSRLRGGRDEQFF.

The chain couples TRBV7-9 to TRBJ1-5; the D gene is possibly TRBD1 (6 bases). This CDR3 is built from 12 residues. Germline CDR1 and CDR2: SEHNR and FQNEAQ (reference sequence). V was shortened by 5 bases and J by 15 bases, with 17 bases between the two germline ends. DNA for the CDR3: TGTGCCAGCAGCCAAGGGGGGGGCCCGAGGCATTTT. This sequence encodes CASSQGGGPRHF.

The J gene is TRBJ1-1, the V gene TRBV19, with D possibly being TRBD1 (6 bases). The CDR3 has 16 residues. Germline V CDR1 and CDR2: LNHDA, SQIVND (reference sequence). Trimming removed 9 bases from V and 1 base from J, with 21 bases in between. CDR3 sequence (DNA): TGTGCCAGCAAGTACTACGTGGACAGACCGAACACTGAAGCTTTCTTT. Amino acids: CASKYYVDRPNTEAFF.

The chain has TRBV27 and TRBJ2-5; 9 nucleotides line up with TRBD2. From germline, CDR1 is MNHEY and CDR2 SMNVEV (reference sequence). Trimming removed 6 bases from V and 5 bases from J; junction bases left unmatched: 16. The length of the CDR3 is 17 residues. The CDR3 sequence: CASSPGAIAGVGETQYF. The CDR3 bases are TGTGCCAGCAGCCCGGGGGCCATAGCGGGAGTGGGTGAGACCCAGTACTTC.

The CDR3 here is CASSPRGHTDTQYF. As DNA, the CDR3 is TGTGCCAGCTCTCCGAGAGGCCACACAGATACGCAGTATTTT. The rearrangement links TRBV18 to TRBJ2-3; no clear D. Trimming cost V 6 bases and J 2 bases, with 12 bases left between them. The germline V gene has CDR1 KGHSH and CDR2 LQKENI. This CDR3 is 14 amino acids long. Using reference TRBV18 and TRBJ2-3 for the parts outside the CDR3, the full variable domain is NAGVMQNPRHLVRRRGQEARLRCSPMKGHSHVYWYRQLPEEGLKFMVYLQKENIIDESGMPKERFSAEFPKEGPSILRIQQVVRGDSAAYFCASSPRGHTDTQYFGPGTRLTVL.

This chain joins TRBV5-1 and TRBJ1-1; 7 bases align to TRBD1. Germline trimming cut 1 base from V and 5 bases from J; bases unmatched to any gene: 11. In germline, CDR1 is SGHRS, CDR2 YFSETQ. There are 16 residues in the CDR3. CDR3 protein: CASSLSAGGKGTEAFF. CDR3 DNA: TGCGCCAGCAGCTTGTCGGCAGGGGGGAAGGGGACTGAAGCTTTCTTT.

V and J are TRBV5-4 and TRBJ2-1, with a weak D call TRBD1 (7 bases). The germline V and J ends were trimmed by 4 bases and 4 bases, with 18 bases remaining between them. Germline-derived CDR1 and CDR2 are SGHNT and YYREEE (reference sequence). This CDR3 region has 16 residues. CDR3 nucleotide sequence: TGTGCCAGCAGCCCAGGGGGGCGGGGTGGATACAATGAGCAGTTCTTC. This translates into CASSPGGRGGYNEQFF.

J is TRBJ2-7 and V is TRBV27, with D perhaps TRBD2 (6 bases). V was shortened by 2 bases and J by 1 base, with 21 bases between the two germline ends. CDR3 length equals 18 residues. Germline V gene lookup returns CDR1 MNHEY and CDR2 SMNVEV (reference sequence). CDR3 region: CASSLLPPYAGSSYEQYF. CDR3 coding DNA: TGTGCCAGCAGTTTACTCCCCCCCTATGCGGGATCTTCCTACGAGCAGTACTTC.

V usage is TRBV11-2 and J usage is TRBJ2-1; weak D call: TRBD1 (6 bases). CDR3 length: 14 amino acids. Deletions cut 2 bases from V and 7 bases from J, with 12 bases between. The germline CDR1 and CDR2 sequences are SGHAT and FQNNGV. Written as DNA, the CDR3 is TGTGCCAGCAGCTTATCAGGGGCGATGAATGAGCAGTTCTTC. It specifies CASSLSGAMNEQFF.

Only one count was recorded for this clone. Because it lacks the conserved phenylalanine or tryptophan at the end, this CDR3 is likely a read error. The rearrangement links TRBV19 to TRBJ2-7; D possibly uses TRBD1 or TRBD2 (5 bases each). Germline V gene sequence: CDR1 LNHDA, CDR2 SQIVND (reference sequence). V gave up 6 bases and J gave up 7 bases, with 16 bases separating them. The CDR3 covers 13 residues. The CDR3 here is CASSTGTLREQYL. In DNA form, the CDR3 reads TGTGCCAGTAGCACCGGGACCCTACGGGAGCAGTACCTC.

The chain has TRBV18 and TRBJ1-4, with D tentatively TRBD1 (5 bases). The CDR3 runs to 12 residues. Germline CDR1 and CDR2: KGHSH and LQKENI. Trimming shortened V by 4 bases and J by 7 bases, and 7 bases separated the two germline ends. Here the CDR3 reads CASSQDSEKLFF. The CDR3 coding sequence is TGTGCCAGCTCACAAGACAGTGAAAAACTGTTTTTT.

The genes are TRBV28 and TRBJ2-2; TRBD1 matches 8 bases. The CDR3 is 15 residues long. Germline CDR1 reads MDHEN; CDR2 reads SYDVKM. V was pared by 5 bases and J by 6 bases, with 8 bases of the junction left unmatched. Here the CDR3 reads CASSHQGARAGELFF. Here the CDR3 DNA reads TGTGCCAGCAGTCACCAGGGGGCGCGCGCCGGGGAGCTGTTTTTT.

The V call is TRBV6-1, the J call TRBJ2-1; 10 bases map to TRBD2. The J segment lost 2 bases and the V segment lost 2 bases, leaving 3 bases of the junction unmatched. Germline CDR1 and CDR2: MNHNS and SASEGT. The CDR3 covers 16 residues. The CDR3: CASSENSGGTYNEQFF. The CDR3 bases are TGTGCCAGCAGTGAAAATAGCGGGGGGACCTACAATGAGCAGTTCTTC.

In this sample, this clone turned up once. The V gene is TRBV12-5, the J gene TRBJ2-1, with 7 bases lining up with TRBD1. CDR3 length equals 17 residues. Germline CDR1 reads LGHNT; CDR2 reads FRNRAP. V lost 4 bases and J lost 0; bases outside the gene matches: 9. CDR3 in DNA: TGTGCTAGTGGTTACTCCGGACAGGCCCTCTCCTACAATGAGCAGTTCTTC. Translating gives CASGYSGQALSYNEQFF.

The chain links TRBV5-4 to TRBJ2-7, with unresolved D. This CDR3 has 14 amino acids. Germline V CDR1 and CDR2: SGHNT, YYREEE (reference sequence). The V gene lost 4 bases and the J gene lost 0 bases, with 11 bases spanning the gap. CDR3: CASSDTVSSYEQYF. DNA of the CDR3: TGTGCCAGCAGCGACACCGTCAGCTCCTACGAGCAGTACTTC. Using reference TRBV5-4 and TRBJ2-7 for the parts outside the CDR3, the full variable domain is ETGVTQSPTHLIKTRGQQVTLRCSSQSGHNTVSWYQQALGQGPQFIFQYYREEENGRGNFPPRFSGLQFPNYSSELNVNALELDDSALYLCASSDTVSSYEQYFGPGTRLTVT.

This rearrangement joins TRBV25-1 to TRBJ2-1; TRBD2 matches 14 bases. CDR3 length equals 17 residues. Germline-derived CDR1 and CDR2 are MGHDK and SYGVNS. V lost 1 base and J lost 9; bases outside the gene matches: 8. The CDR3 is CASSEFLGLAGVVEQFF. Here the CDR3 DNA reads TGTGCCAGCAGTGAATTTCTGGGACTAGCGGGAGTAGTTGAGCAGTTCTTC.

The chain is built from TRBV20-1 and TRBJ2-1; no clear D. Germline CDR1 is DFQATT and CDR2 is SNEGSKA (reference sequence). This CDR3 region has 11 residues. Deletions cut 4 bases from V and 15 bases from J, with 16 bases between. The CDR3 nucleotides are TGCAGTGCTAAAGAGGCTAGATTTCCGTTCTTC. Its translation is CSAKEARFPFF.

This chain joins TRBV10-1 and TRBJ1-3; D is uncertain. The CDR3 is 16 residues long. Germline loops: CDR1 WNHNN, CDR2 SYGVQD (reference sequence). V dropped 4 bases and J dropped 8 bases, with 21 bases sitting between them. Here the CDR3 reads CASSGAGRTGKDTIYF. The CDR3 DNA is TGCGCCAGCAGTGGGGCAGGCAGAACCGGGAAAGACACCATATATTTT.

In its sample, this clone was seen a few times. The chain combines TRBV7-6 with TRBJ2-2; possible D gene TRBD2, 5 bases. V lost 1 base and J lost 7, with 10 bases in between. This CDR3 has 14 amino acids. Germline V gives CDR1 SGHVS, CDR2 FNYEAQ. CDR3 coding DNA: TGTGCCAGCAGCTTAGAAAGTGGAGGCGGGGAGCTGTTTTTT. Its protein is CASSLESGGGELFF.

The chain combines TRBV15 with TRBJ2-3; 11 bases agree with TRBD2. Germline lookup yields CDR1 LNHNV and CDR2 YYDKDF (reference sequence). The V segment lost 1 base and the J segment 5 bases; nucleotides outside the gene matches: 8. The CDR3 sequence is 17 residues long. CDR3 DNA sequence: TGTGCCACCAGCAGAGCCGTCCTAGCGGGAGGAATAGATACGCAGTATTTT. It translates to CATSRAVLAGGIDTQYF.

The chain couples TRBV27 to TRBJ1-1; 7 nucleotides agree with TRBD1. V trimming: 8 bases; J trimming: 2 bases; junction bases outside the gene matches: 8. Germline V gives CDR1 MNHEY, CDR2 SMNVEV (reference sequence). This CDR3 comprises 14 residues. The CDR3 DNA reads TGTGCCAGCGGAAACAGGGGAGGCAACACTGAAGCTTTCTTT. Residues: CASGNRGGNTEAFF.

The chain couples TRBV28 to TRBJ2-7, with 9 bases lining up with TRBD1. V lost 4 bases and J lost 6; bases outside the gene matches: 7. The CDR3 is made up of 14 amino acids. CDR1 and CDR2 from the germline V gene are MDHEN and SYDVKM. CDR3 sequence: CASSSGTGRSEQYF. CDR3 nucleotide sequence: TGTGCCAGCAGTTCCGGGACAGGGCGCTCCGAGCAGTACTTC.

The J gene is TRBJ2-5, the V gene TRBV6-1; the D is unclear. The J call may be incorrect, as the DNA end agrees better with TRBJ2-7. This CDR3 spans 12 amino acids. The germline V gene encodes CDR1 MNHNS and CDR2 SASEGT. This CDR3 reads CASTLSSYEQYF. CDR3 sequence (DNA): TGTGCCAGCACTCTATCTTCCTACGAGCAGTACTTC.

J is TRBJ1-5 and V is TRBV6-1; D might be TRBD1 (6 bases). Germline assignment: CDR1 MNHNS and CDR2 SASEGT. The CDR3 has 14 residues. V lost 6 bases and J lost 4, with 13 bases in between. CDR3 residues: CASRRKQGNQPQHF. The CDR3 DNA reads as TGTGCCAGCAGGCGTAAACAGGGTAATCAGCCCCAGCATTTT.

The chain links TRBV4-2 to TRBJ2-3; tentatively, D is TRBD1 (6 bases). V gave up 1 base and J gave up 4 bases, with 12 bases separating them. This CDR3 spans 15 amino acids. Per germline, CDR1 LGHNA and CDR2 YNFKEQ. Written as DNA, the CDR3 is TGTGCCAGCAGCCAAGTGGCAGGGGCTCCAGATACGCAGTATTTT. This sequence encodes CASSQVAGAPDTQYF.

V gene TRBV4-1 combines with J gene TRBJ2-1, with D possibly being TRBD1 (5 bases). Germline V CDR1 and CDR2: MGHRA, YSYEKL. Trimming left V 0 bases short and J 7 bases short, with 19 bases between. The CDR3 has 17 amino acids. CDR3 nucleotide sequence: TGCGCCAGCAGCCAAGATAAGTGGCAGGGAATCGGGAATGAGCAGTTCTTC. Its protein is CASSQDKWQGIGNEQFF.